This TCR beta chain derives from a study of T cell responses to AZD1222 COVID-19 vaccine. For this clone: Its antigen is unidentified.

Study-wide findings and caveats: Nearly half of spike-specific TCRs reportedly go after variant regions that carry no mutations. Baseline seropositives among AZD1222 recipients totaled only 5 to 7.

CDR1 and CDR2 (germline): SNHLY, FYNNEI. The CDR3 is 16 amino acids. J lost 10 bases, V lost 4 bases, and 12 bases had no gene match. The table came from immunoSEQ multiplex PCR; TCRdb's copy has only in-frame clones and leaves some out. Of over 150,000 clones listed, approximately 90% are singletons. V is TRBV2 and J is TRBJ1-6; the match to TRBD1 covers 8 bases. This material consisted of peripheral blood, taken on day 0 of AZD1222 vaccination. The receptor was isolated from an adult in good health. CDR3 loop: CASSGAGQGSRSPLHF. The CDR3 nucleotides are TGTGCCAGCAGTGGGGCTGGACAGGGTAGTCGGTCACCCCTCCACTTT.